A single sample is the source of the 2 T cell receptor beta chains below, sequenced in a study of blood T cell repertoires in COVID-19. Sequencing used immunoSEQ multiplex PCR; TCRdb keeps in-frame clones, though not all of them. The sample contains tens of thousands of clones, 70% to 90% of which appear only once. The sample taken for sequencing was peripheral blood. Receptors were obtained from a human donor in a cohort sampled during active COVID-19.

The V gene is TRBV25-1, the J gene TRBJ2-5; no firm D call. The CDR3 runs 12 residues. CDR1 is MGHDK, CDR2 SYGVNS, per germline. V lost 3 bases and J 9 bases, leaving 11 bases between the germline ends. The CDR3 sequence is CASSDPVEPQYF. CDR3 in DNA: TGTGCCAGCAGTGACCCGGTTGAGCCCCAGTACTTC.

The chain recombines TRBV5-4 with TRBJ1-6; a weak D match, TRBD1 (5 bases). This CDR3 region has 16 residues. V was clipped by 1 base and J by 5 bases, with 13 bases between them. Germline CDR1 SGHNT, CDR2 YYREEE (reference sequence). The CDR3 sequence is CASSLMFTGNNSPLHF. CDR3 DNA: TGTGCCAGCAGCTTGATGTTTACAGGAAATAATTCACCCCTCCACTTT.